This TCR beta chain comes out of a study of T cell responses to AZD1222 COVID-19 vaccine. Findings of the study overall: Clonal diversity was possibly underestimated, and white British individuals and females predominated among donors. Spike-specific TCRs gained breadth and depth after people received two AZD1222 doses.

With regard to this clone: Its antigen is not known.

Clones were read by immunoSEQ multiplex PCR, and TCRdb kept only the in-frame ones, dropping some. There are 150,000 or so clones in the sample; 90% to 95% occur only once, and approximately 0.69% lies in the top ten. Per the germline V gene, CDR1 is LGHNT and CDR2 is FRNRAP. The CDR3 runs to 14 residues. V trimming: 3 bases; J trimming: 3 bases; junction bases outside the gene matches: 3. This chain links TRBV12-5 with TRBJ2-5; TRBD2 matches at 8 bases. The receptor comes from an adult in good health. The sample in question was peripheral blood, obtained on day 0 of AZD1222 vaccination. This CDR3 reads CASGLAGAEETQYF. The CDR3 nucleotides read TGTGCTAGTGGTTTAGCGGGGGCAGAAGAGACCCAGTACTTC.